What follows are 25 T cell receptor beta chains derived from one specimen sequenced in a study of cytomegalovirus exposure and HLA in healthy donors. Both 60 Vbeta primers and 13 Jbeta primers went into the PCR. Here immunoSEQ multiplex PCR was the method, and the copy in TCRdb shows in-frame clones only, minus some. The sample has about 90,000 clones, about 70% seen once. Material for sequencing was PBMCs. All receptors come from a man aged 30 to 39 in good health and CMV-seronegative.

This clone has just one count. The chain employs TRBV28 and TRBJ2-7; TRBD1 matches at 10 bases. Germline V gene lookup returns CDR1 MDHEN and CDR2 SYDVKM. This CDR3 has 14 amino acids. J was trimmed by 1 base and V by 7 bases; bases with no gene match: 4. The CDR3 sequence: CASIPGQGSYEQYF. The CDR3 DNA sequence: TGTGCCAGCATACCGGGACAGGGGTCCTACGAGCAGTACTTC.

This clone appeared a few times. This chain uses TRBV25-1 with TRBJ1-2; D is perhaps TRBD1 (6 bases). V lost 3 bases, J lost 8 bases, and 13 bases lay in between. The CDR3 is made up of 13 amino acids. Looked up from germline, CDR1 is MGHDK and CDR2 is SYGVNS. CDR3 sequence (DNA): TGTGCCAGCAGTGAGAGGGGGACCACAGGCTACACCTTC. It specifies CASSERGTTGYTF.

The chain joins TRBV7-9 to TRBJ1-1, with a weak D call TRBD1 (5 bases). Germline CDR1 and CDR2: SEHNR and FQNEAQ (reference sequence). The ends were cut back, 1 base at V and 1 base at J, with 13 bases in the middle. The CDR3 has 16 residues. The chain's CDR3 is CASSLEPTRANTEAFF. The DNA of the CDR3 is TGTGCCAGCAGCTTAGAGCCGACCAGGGCGAACACTGAAGCTTTCTTT.

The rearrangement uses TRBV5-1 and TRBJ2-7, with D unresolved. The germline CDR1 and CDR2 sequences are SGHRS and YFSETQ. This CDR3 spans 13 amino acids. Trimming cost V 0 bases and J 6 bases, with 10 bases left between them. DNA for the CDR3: TGCGCCAGCAGCTTGGGCCCGCCGCGCGAGCAGTACTTC. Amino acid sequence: CASSLGPPREQYF.

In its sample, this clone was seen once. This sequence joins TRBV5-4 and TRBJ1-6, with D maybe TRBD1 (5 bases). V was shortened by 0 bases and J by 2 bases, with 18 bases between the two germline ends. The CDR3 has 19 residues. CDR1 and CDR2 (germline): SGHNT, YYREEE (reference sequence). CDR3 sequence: CASSLEGRGGRTYNSPLHF. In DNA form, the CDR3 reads TGTGCCAGCAGCTTGGAGGGTCGGGGGGGTAGGACCTATAATTCACCCCTCCACTTT.

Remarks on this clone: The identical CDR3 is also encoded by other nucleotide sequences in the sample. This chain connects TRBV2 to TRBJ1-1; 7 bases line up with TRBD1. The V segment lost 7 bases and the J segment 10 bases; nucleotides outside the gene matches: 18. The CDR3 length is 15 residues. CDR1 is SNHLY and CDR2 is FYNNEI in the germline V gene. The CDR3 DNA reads TGTGCCAGCAAGTCTACTGTGACAGGGCAATCGGTAGCTTTCTTT. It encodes CASKSTVTGQSVAFF. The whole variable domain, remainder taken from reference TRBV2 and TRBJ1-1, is EPEVTQTPSHQVTQMGQEVILRCVPISNHLYFYWYRQILGQKVEFLVSFYNNEISEKSEIFDDQFSVERPDGSNFTLKIRSTKLEDSAMYFCASKSTVTGQSVAFFGQGTRLTVV.

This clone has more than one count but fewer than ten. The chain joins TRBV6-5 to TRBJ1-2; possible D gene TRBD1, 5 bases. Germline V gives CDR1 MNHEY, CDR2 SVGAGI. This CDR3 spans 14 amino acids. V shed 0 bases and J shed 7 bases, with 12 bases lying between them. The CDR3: CASSYSSQGSGYTF. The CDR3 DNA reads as TGTGCCAGCAGTTACTCGAGCCAGGGCAGTGGCTACACCTTC.

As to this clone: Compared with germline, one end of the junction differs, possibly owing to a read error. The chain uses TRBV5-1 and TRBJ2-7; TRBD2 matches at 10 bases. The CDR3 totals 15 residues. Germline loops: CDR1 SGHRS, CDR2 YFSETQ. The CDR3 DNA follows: TGCTCCAGCAGCCCATTAGCGGGGGGTGACATTCTGGAGTACTTC. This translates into CSSSPLAGGDILEYF.

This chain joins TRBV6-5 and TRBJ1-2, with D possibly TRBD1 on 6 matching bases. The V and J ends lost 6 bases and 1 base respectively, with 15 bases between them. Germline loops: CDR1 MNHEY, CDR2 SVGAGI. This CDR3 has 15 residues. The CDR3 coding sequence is TGTGCCAGCAGGCCCCCGGGACACTTTAACTATGGCTACACCTTC. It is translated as CASRPPGHFNYGYTF.

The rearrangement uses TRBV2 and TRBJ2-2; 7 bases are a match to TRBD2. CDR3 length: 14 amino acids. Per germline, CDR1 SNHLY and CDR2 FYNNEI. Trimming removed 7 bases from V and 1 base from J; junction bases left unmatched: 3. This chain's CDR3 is CASTSGKNTGELFF. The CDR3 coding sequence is TGTGCCAGCACCAGCGGGAAGAACACCGGGGAGCTGTTTTTT.

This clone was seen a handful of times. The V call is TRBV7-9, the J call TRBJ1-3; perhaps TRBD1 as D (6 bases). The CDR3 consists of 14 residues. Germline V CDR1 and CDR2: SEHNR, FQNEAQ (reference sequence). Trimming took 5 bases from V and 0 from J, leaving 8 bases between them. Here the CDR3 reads CASSPTGSGNTIYF. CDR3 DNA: TGTGCCAGCAGCCCGACAGGCTCTGGAAACACCATATATTTT.

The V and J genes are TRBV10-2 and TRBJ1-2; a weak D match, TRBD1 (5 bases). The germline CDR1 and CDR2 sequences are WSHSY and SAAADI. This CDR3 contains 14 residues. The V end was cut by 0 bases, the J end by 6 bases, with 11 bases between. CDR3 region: CASSESGGVHGYTF. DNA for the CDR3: TGCGCCAGCAGTGAGTCGGGAGGGGTCCATGGCTACACCTTC.

In nucleotides, the CDR3 is TGCAGCGGTATCAATGGGAGGGAGACTGAAGCTTTCTTT. Translation gives CSGINGRETEAFF. V gene TRBV29-1 combines with J gene TRBJ1-1, with unresolved D. Trimming removed 7 bases from V and 5 bases from J, with 17 bases in between. Germline values: CDR1 SQVTM, CDR2 ANQGSEA. CDR3 size: 13 residues.

Here the CDR3 reads CASSTGTKNTEAFF. DNA of the CDR3: TGCGCCAGCAGTACCGGGACAAAAAACACTGAAGCTTTCTTT. The rearrangement uses TRBV5-1 and TRBJ1-1; tentative D call: TRBD1 (6 bases). V lost 5 bases to trimming and J lost 2 bases, with 13 bases between them. The CDR3 length is 14 residues. CDR1 and CDR2 (germline): SGHRS, YFSETQ.

CDR3 in amino acids: CARPRARAAFF. The CDR3 DNA is TGTGCCCGACCCAGGGCGCGAGCGGCTTTCTTT. The V gene is TRBV30, the J gene TRBJ1-1, with D possibly TRBD1 on 5 matching bases. The germline V gene has CDR1 GTSNPN and CDR2 SVGIG (reference sequence). This CDR3 comprises 11 residues. The V end lost 8 bases, the J end lost 11 bases, and 18 bases lay between the germline ends.

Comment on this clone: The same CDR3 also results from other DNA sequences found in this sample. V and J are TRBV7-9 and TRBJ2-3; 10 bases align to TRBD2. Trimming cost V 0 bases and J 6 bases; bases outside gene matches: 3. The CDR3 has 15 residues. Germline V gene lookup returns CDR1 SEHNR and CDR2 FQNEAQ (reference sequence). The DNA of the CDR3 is TGTGCCAGCAGCTTAGCTAGCGGGGGGACCGATACGCAGTATTTT. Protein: CASSLASGGTDTQYF.

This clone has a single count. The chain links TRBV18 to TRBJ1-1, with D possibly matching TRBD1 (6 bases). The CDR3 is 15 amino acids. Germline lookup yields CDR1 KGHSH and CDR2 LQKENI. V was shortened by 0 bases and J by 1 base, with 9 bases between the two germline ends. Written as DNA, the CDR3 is TGTGCCAGCTCACCACCTGGGGGCGCGAACACTGAAGCTTTCTTT. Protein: CASSPPGGANTEAFF.

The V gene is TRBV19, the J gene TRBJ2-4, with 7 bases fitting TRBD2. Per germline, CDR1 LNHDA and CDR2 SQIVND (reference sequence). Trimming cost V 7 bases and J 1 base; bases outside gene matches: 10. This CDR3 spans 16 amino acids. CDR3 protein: CASTIGAGVAKNIQYF. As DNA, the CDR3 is TGTGCCAGTACCATAGGGGCGGGAGTGGCCAAAAACATTCAGTACTTC.

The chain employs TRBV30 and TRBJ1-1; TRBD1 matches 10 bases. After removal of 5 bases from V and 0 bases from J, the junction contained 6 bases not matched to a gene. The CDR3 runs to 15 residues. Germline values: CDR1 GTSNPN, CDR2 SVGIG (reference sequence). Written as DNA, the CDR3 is TGTGCCTGGGACAGGGGGCTGCCAATGAACACTGAAGCTTTCTTT. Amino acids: CAWDRGLPMNTEAFF.

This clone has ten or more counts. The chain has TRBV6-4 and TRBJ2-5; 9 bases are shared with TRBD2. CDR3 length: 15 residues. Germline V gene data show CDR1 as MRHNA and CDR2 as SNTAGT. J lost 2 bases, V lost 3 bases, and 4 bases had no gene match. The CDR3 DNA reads TGTGCCAGCAGTGAGGGGAGCGGGGGGCAAGAGACCCAGTACTTC. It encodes CASSEGSGGQETQYF.

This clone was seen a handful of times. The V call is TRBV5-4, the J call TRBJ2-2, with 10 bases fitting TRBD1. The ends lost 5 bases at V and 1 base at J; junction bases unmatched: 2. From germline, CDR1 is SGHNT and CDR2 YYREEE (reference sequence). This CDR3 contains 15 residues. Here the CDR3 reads CASSRDRGNTGELFF. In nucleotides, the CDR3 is TGTGCCAGCAGTCGGGACAGGGGGAACACCGGGGAGCTGTTTTTT.

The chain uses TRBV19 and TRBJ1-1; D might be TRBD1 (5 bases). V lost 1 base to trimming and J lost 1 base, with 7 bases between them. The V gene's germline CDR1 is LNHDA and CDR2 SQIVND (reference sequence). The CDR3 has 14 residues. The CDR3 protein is CASSIVGGNTEAFF. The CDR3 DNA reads TGTGCCAGTAGTATAGTCGGGGGGAACACTGAAGCTTTCTTT.

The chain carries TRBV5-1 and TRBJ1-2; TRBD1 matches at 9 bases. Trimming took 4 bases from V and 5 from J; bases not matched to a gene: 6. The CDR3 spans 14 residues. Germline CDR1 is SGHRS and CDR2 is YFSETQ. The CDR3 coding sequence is TGCGCCAGCAGCCATGACAGGGGGACTTATGGCTACACCTTC. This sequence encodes CASSHDRGTYGYTF.

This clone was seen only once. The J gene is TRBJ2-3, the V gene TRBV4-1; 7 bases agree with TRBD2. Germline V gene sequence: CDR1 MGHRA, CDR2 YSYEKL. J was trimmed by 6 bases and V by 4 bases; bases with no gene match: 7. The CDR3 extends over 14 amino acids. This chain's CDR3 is CASSPNPTSDTQYF. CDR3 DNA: TGCGCCAGCAGCCCGAACCCGACTAGCGATACGCAGTATTTT.

The CDR3: CASSQGATGYDTIYF. The CDR3 DNA is TGCGCCAGCAGCCAAGGAGCAACAGGTTACGACACCATATATTTT. V and J are TRBV4-3 and TRBJ1-3; a possible D gene is TRBD1 (5 bases). CDR1 and CDR2 from the germline V gene are LGHNA and YSLEER. Trimming removed 1 base from V and 8 bases from J, with 15 bases in between. The CDR3 has 15 amino acids.